This entry features one TCR beta chain sequence. Its antigen remains unidentified. Time point meaning: pre-treatment baseline. Patients had no prior systemic cancer treatment, immunosuppressants or other active cancers. The source of the sample is a study of blood T cell dynamics during melanoma immunotherapy. Across the study: First-line therapy was either pembrolizumab or nivolumab with ipilimumab for metastatic melanoma. Study-level results: Unlike progressors, later disease-control patients had W3 repertoires gaining clonality or diversity.

DNA loading was fixed at about 380 ng for all bulk PBMC samples. Measured with immunoSEQ multiplex PCR; TCRdb has only the in-frame clones, and not every one. The sample shows a few thousand clones, around 87% of them seen only once. CDR3 length: 13 amino acids. Trimming stripped 7 bases from V and 9 bases from J, with 19 bases between. Germline V gives CDR1 SQVTM, CDR2 ANQGSEA. Sequencing used blood, obtained from a patient treated with checkpoint blockade. The TCR comes from a human donor with melanoma. This chain links TRBV29-1 with TRBJ2-1, with D perhaps TRBD2 (5 bases). CDR3 in DNA: TGCAGCGGGAGGACGGGCGCCGCTGTTGAGCAGTTCTTC. Protein product: CSGRTGAAVEQFF.